This passage covers 21 T cell receptor beta chains from one sample sequenced in a study of blood T cell repertoires in COVID-19. Clones were sequenced by immunoSEQ multiplex PCR, and TCRdb holds only the in-frame ones, with some missing. This table has approximately 77,000 clones, approximately 81% appearing once. Sequenced input: peripheral blood. These receptors were obtained from a woman between 55 and 75 years old with acute or convalescent COVID-19.

The chain combines TRBV19 with TRBJ1-2, with D uncertain. Germline V CDR1 and CDR2: LNHDA, SQIVND (reference sequence). The CDR3 consists of 13 residues. The V gene lost 3 bases and the J gene lost 7 bases, with 12 bases spanning the gap. The CDR3: CASSMRGRGGYTF. The CDR3 nucleotides are TGTGCCAGTAGTATGAGAGGGAGAGGTGGCTACACCTTC.

This clone was counted many times. This chain uses TRBV3-1 (or the pseudogene TRBV3-2) with TRBJ2-5; no firm D call. The V gene's germline CDR1 is LGHDT and CDR2 YNNKEL (reference sequence). CDR3 length: 14 residues. The germline V and J ends were trimmed by 2 bases and 4 bases, with 11 bases remaining between them. The CDR3 loop reads CASSQPQEGETQYF. The CDR3 nucleotides read TGTGCCAGCAGCCAACCTCAGGAAGGAGAGACCCAGTACTTC.

The chain combines TRBV7-6 with TRBJ1-4, with 8 nucleotides matching TRBD1. Germline assignment: CDR1 SGHVS and CDR2 FNYEAQ. V lost 5 bases and J lost 7; bases outside the gene matches: 12. This CDR3 region has 16 residues. The CDR3 region is CASSPVMDRASEKLFF. The DNA of the CDR3 is TGTGCCAGCAGCCCAGTAATGGACAGGGCTAGTGAAAAACTGTTTTTT.

V usage is TRBV7-9 and J usage is TRBJ1-6; 10 bases are shared with TRBD1. The CDR3 is 15 amino acids. Unmatched junction bases numbered 4, after V lost 1 base and J lost 10 bases. Germline-derived CDR1 and CDR2 are SEHNR and FQNEAQ (reference sequence). The DNA for the CDR3 is TGTGCCAGCAGCTTAGGACAGGGGGCGAACTCACCCCTCCACTTT. Translated, it gives CASSLGQGANSPLHF.

This clone was seen a single time. The CDR3 loop is CASSPPLAGGPEQFF. The CDR3 DNA follows: TGTGCCAGCTCACCACCCCTAGCGGGGGGGCCTGAGCAGTTCTTC. This chain joins TRBV18 and TRBJ2-1, with 12 nucleotides matching TRBD2. The CDR3 spans 15 residues. Losses at the gene ends were 0 bases for V and 9 bases for J; bases not matched to a gene: 3. The germline V gene encodes CDR1 KGHSH and CDR2 LQKENI. Full variable domain (rest looked up from reference TRBV18 and TRBJ2-1): NAGVMQNPRHLVRRRGQEARLRCSPMKGHSHVYWYRQLPEEGLKFMVYLQKENIIDESGMPKERFSAEFPKEGPSILRIQQVVRGDSAAYFCASSPPLAGGPEQFFGPGTRLTVL.

The V call is TRBV3-1 (or the pseudogene TRBV3-2), the J call TRBJ1-2; D not resolved. Germline assignment: CDR1 LGHDT and CDR2 YNNKEL (reference sequence). CDR3 length: 15 amino acids. V dropped 3 bases and J dropped 4 bases, with 15 bases sitting between them. The CDR3 DNA reads as TGTGCCAGCAGCCAGTCCGGGATCTTGGCCTATGGCTACACCTTC. This encodes CASSQSGILAYGYTF.

CDR3 coding DNA: TGTGCCAGCAGGAGACTGCCTTCGGGCACTGAAGCTTTCTTT. As protein: CASRRLPSGTEAFF. The chain has TRBV27 and TRBJ1-1, with unresolved D. CDR3 size: 14 residues. Trimming took off 6 bases at V and 4 bases at J, with 15 bases between the two ends. In germline, CDR1 is MNHEY, CDR2 SMNVEV (reference sequence).

This clone turned up a few times. The chain recombines TRBV6-5 with TRBJ1-2; 7 nucleotides match TRBD1. Germline V gene data show CDR1 as MNHEY and CDR2 as SVGAGI. V lost 5 bases and J lost 7; bases outside the gene matches: 7. There are 13 residues in the CDR3. CDR3 loop: CASSRTGEGGYTF. As DNA, the CDR3 is TGTGCCAGCAGTCGGACAGGCGAGGGTGGCTACACCTTC.

The V and J genes are TRBV7-8 and TRBJ2-7; 7 bases are shared with TRBD1. The germline V gene encodes CDR1 SGHVS and CDR2 FQNEAQ. This CDR3 has 17 amino acids. Unmatched junction bases numbered 15, after V lost 5 bases and J lost 2 bases. The chain's CDR3 is CASSPRTGRNPTYEQYV. The CDR3 DNA follows: TGTGCCAGCAGCCCCCGGACAGGAAGAAATCCTACCTACGAGCAGTACGTC.

The chain joins TRBV9 to TRBJ1-2, with a weak D call TRBD1 (5 bases). The CDR3 is 17 amino acids. Germline CDR1 reads SGDLS; CDR2 reads YYNGEE. V dropped 3 bases and J dropped 4 bases, with 22 bases sitting between them. CDR3 loop: CASSGRDSVRLSYGYTF. The CDR3 DNA follows: TGTGCCAGCAGCGGCAGAGACAGCGTCCGCCTGTCCTATGGCTACACCTTC.

The V gene is TRBV7-6, the J gene TRBJ1-4, with D unresolved. The ends were cut back, 6 bases at V and 7 bases at J, with 24 bases in the middle. The CDR3 sequence is 17 residues long. Per the germline V gene, CDR1 is SGHVS and CDR2 is FNYEAQ. The CDR3 nucleotides are TGTGCCAGCAGATTAAATACCGGCGGGCCCTCAGGTGAAAAACTGTTTTTT. Translating gives CASRLNTGGPSGEKLFF.

The chain has TRBV18 and TRBJ2-2; 7 bases are a match to TRBD1. The CDR3 runs to 16 residues. J gave up 1 base and V 3 bases, and 5 bases lay outside the gene matches. Germline lookup yields CDR1 KGHSH and CDR2 LQKENI. Here the CDR3 DNA reads TGTGCCAGCTCACCGACAGGGCCGAAGAACACCGGGGAGCTGTTTTTT. Translated, it gives CASSPTGPKNTGELFF.

This chain links TRBV7-2 with TRBJ2-3; D gene uncertain. This CDR3 is 13 amino acids long. The V and J ends lost 0 bases and 9 bases respectively, with 10 bases between them. CDR1 SGHTA and CDR2 FQGNSA come from the germline V gene. This CDR3 reads CASSLAVEKTQYF. The CDR3 nucleotides are TGTGCCAGCAGCTTAGCTGTGGAGAAGACGCAGTATTTT.

The J gene is TRBJ1-2, the V gene TRBV24-1; 10 positions agree with TRBD1. The CDR3 spans 20 residues. CDR1 KGHDR and CDR2 SFDVKD come from the germline V gene. V lost 0 bases to trimming and J lost 3 bases; unmatched junction nucleotides: 15. The DNA for the CDR3 is TGTGCCACCAGTGATTTGTTTACCGGGGACAGGGGCAGTCCGGACTATGGCTACACCTTC. Translated, it gives CATSDLFTGDRGSPDYGYTF.

V gene TRBV19 combines with J gene TRBJ1-1; 8 bases match TRBD1. The CDR3 contains 15 residues. Germline CDR1 reads LNHDA; CDR2 reads SQIVND (reference sequence). The junction had 4 bases not matched to a gene; V was cut back by 4 bases and J by 0 bases. The CDR3 reads CASSTSGGMNTEAFF. CDR3 bases: TGTGCCAGTAGTACCTCAGGGGGCATGAACACTGAAGCTTTCTTT.

The chain uses TRBV29-1 and TRBJ2-5, with 16 nucleotides matching TRBD2. The junction had 2 bases not matched to a gene; V was cut back by 3 bases and J by 1 base. From germline, CDR1 is SQVTM and CDR2 ANQGSEA. This CDR3 spans 16 amino acids. Here the CDR3 reads CSVEGTSGGAQETQYF. The CDR3 coding sequence is TGCAGCGTTGAGGGGACTAGCGGGGGGGCCCAAGAGACCCAGTACTTC.

The CDR3 DNA follows: TGTGCCTGGACCAGGGGTCTGAGCGAGACCCAGTACTTC. Encoded protein: CAWTRGLSETQYF. This rearrangement joins TRBV30 to TRBJ2-5; possibly TRBD1 for D (6 bases). Per the germline V gene, CDR1 is GTSNPN and CDR2 is SVGIG (reference sequence). The length of the CDR3 is 13 residues. Between the trimmed V and J ends, which lost 4 bases and 5 bases, there was a span of 14 bases.

V is TRBV7-2 and J is TRBJ2-3; 11 positions agree with TRBD2. Per germline, CDR1 SGHTA and CDR2 FQGNSA. This CDR3 spans 15 amino acids. The J segment lost 7 bases and the V segment lost 5 bases, leaving 8 bases of the junction unmatched. The CDR3 DNA reads TGTGCCAGCAGCCCTAAACTAGCGGGGGCCTATACGCAGTATTTT. Translation gives CASSPKLAGAYTQYF.

CDR3 DNA: TGTGCCACCAGTGACCCCACAGGGGGTAACACCGGGGAGCTGTTTTTT. Protein product: CATSDPTGGNTGELFF. The V and J genes are TRBV24-1 and TRBJ2-2, with 8 bases lining up with TRBD1. The germline gives CDR1 KGHDR, CDR2 SFDVKD. The length of the CDR3 is 16 residues. V was clipped by 4 bases and J by 2 bases; unmatched bases: 5.

V usage is TRBV10-1 and J usage is TRBJ2-2, with a possible D match to TRBD2 (5 bases). Germline V gene sequence: CDR1 WNHNN, CDR2 SYGVQD (reference sequence). V gave up 4 bases and J gave up 1 base, with 13 bases separating them. The CDR3 loop spans 16 amino acids. The CDR3 sequence: CASSVDTSGNTGELFF. The CDR3 DNA reads TGCGCCAGCAGTGTTGACACGAGCGGGAACACCGGGGAGCTGTTTTTT.

The V call is TRBV18, the J call TRBJ2-3; 12 nucleotides align to TRBD2. With V trimmed by 3 bases and J by 3 bases, 4 bases remained unmatched. The CDR3 sequence is 16 residues long. The germline CDR1 and CDR2 sequences are KGHSH and LQKENI. The CDR3 here is CASSPTTSGGTDTQYF. As DNA, the CDR3 is TGTGCCAGCTCACCGACTACTAGCGGGGGGACAGATACGCAGTATTTT.